What follows are 25 T cell receptor beta chains derived from one specimen sequenced in a study of blood T cell repertoires in COVID-19 (dated by TCRdb to about 2020). Library preparation employed the immunoSEQ multiplex PCR assay. TCRdb carries this immuneACCESS record with in-frame sequences only. Its versions omit some clonotypes, under half of them owing to an unresolved V gene in the studies checked, with the rest unexplained. For this sample the table gives under 250,000 clones, of which nearly 90% were detected only once. 10% to 11% of the sample rests with the top ten. Sequences were obtained from PBMCs or T cells enriched from blood (not recorded which). These receptors were collected from a man aged 25 to 45 who had recovered from COVID-19.

This chain uses TRBV5-4 with TRBJ2-7; D possibly corresponds to TRBD2 (6 bases). Germline-derived CDR1 and CDR2 are SGHNT and YYREEE (reference sequence). V was trimmed by 2 bases and J by 9 bases, leaving 18 bases between them. The CDR3 has 14 amino acids. This CDR3 reads CASSFDRDSVRQYF. The CDR3 DNA reads TGTGCCAGCAGCTTTGACCGGGACTCCGTGCGGCAGTACTTC.

This chain uses TRBV19 with TRBJ2-5; 13 positions agree with TRBD2. V gave up 4 bases and J gave up 4 bases; unmatched junction bases: 9. This CDR3 comprises 17 residues. Germline CDR1 LNHDA, CDR2 SQIVND (reference sequence). This CDR3 reads CASSKGLAGARRETQYF. In nucleotides, the CDR3 is TGTGCCAGTAGTAAAGGACTAGCGGGAGCGCGGCGAGAGACCCAGTACTTC.

This sequence joins TRBV3-1 (or the pseudogene TRBV3-2) and TRBJ2-5; the match to TRBD1 covers 8 bases. This CDR3 spans 15 amino acids. Germline V CDR1 and CDR2: LGHDT, YNNKEL (reference sequence). V shed 4 bases and J 5 bases; nucleotides not matched to a gene: 9. This CDR3 is CASSPDFRQGETQYF. CDR3 in DNA: TGTGCCAGCAGCCCAGATTTTCGACAGGGGGAGACCCAGTACTTC.

This sequence joins TRBV7-2 and TRBJ2-1; D is perhaps TRBD1 (6 bases). With 2 bases removed from V and 8 bases from J, the gap between germline ends came to 13 bases. The CDR3 runs to 14 residues. Germline V gene lookup returns CDR1 SGHTA and CDR2 FQGNSA. DNA for the CDR3: TGTGCCAGCAGCTTAAATTCCAGGGGCTATGAGCAGTTCTTC. It codes for CASSLNSRGYEQFF.

The chain links TRBV11-2 to TRBJ1-6; perhaps TRBD1 as D (6 bases). V dropped 7 bases and J dropped 7 bases, with 14 bases sitting between them. Germline assignment: CDR1 SGHAT and CDR2 FQNNGV. The CDR3 length is 14 residues. CDR3 sequence: CASTPRQGNSPLHF. The DNA of the CDR3 is TGTGCCAGCACCCCCCGGCAGGGGAATTCACCCCTCCACTTT.

The chain carries TRBV4-2 and TRBJ1-3; a possible D gene is TRBD1 (5 bases). The V gene lost 5 bases and the J gene lost 0 bases, with 11 bases spanning the gap. Germline V gene lookup returns CDR1 LGHNA and CDR2 YNFKEQ. The CDR3 has 15 amino acids. The CDR3 is CASSRDFSSGNTIYF. The DNA of the CDR3 is TGTGCCAGCAGCAGGGACTTCAGCTCTGGAAACACCATATATTTT.

This chain uses TRBV19 with TRBJ1-4, with 7 bases identical to TRBD1. V dropped 4 bases and J dropped 4; count of bases not matched to a gene: 9. CDR1 and CDR2 from the germline V gene are LNHDA and SQIVND (reference sequence). The CDR3 is 16 residues long. CDR3 in DNA: TGTGCCAGTAGTAGCCCCGGACAGGTCCATAATGAAAAACTGTTTTTT. Translating it yields CASSSPGQVHNEKLFF.

This clone appeared a single time. The V gene is TRBV24-1, the J gene TRBJ2-3; 8 nucleotides align to TRBD1. The CDR3 is made up of 15 amino acids. Germline values: CDR1 KGHDR, CDR2 SFDVKD. Unmatched junction bases numbered 9, after V lost 9 bases and J lost 2 bases. CDR3 loop: CATYSGTGNTDTQYF. In DNA form, the CDR3 reads TGTGCCACCTACTCCGGGACAGGTAACACAGATACGCAGTATTTT.

The chain links TRBV7-9 to TRBJ1-2, with no clear D. Germline V gene lookup returns CDR1 SEHNR and CDR2 FQNEAQ (reference sequence). This CDR3 is built from 16 residues. V was cut by 11 bases and J by 7 bases, with 29 bases left in between. The CDR3 region has the DNA TGTGCCGTCCAGGTGGGAGGGTCCCACGTTTTATCTGGCTACACCTTC. It encodes CAVQVGGSHVLSGYTF.

This rearrangement joins TRBV12-3 or TRBV12-4 to TRBJ1-3; TRBD1 is a possible D gene (6 bases). There are 13 residues in the CDR3. Trimming shortened V by 5 bases and J by 7 bases, and 12 bases separated the two germline ends. CDR3 sequence reads: CASSENQGNTIYF. The CDR3 region has the DNA TGTGCCAGCAGTGAAAACCAGGGGAACACCATATATTTT.

The CDR3 DNA reads TGCGCCAGCAGCTTGGCGCCTAGCGGGATAACCACCGGGGAGCTGTTTTTT. Translation: CASSLAPSGITTGELFF. The rearrangement uses TRBV5-1 and TRBJ2-2; 9 bases map to TRBD2. The germline V gene encodes CDR1 SGHRS and CDR2 YFSETQ. V dropped 0 bases and J dropped 4; count of bases not matched to a gene: 7. CDR3 length: 17 amino acids. Supplemented by reference TRBV5-1 and TRBJ2-2, the full variable domain reads KAGVTQTPRYLIKTRGQQVTLSCSPISGHRSVSWYQQTPGQGLQFLFEYFSETQRNKGNFPGRFSGRQFSNSRSEMNVSTLELGDSALYLCASSLAPSGITTGELFFGEGSRLTVL.

V usage is TRBV29-1 and J usage is TRBJ1-2, with D uncertain. Per germline, CDR1 SQVTM and CDR2 ANQGSEA. The CDR3 contains 13 residues. V lost 4 bases and J lost 0, with 9 bases in between. The CDR3 loop reads CSVVATANYGYTF. CDR3 sequence (DNA): TGCAGCGTTGTGGCAACAGCTAACTATGGCTACACCTTC. Filled out from reference TRBV29-1 and TRBJ1-2, the complete variable domain reads SAVISQKPSRDICQRGTSLTIQCQVDSQVTMMFWYRQQPGQSLTLIATANQGSEATYESGFVIDKFPISRPNLTFSTLTVSNMSPEDSSIYLCSVVATANYGYTFGSGTRLTVV.

This clone was counted between two and nine times. The CDR3 region has the DNA TGTGCTAGTGGTTCCGCCCTAGGGACAGCGTTAAATCAGCCCCAGCATTTT. This sequence encodes CASGSALGTALNQPQHF. The V and J genes are TRBV12-5 and TRBJ1-5; 7 positions agree with TRBD1. Germline V gives CDR1 LGHNT, CDR2 FRNRAP. The CDR3 has 17 residues. V lost 4 bases and J lost 4; bases outside the gene matches: 13.

The chain combines TRBV7-2 with TRBJ2-7, with TRBD2 matching 7 bases. Germline loops: CDR1 SGHTA, CDR2 FQGNSA. This CDR3 is built from 15 residues. The junction had 16 bases not matched to a gene; V was cut back by 7 bases and J by 7 bases. CDR3: CASTSLLGGVSEQYF. DNA of the CDR3: TGTGCCAGCACCTCCCTGCTGGGAGGGGTCTCGGAGCAGTACTTC.

The chain recombines TRBV18 with TRBJ1-4, with D perhaps TRBD1 (5 bases). V gave up 6 bases and J gave up 2 bases, with 7 bases separating them. The CDR3 covers 13 residues. CDR1 is KGHSH and CDR2 is LQKENI in the germline V gene. The CDR3 DNA is TGTGCCAGCTCTCGACAGACTAATGAAAAACTGTTTTTT. Its protein product is CASSRQTNEKLFF.

The chain has TRBV6-2 or TRBV6-3 and TRBJ2-3; TRBD2 aligns across 8 bases. V lost 4 bases and J lost 1; bases outside the gene matches: 13. The CDR3 runs 18 residues. Germline loops: CDR1 MNHEY, CDR2 SVGEGT. CDR3 coding DNA: TGTGCCAGCAGTTGGGAAATCCGCGGGGGGAGGGGCACAGATACGCAGTATTTT. It yields the protein CASSWEIRGGRGTDTQYF.

The chain links TRBV27 to TRBJ1-2; 7 bases fit TRBD1. The CDR3 length is 12 residues. Looked up from germline, CDR1 is MNHEY and CDR2 is SMNVEV (reference sequence). Losses at the gene ends were 5 bases for V and 8 bases for J; bases not matched to a gene: 5. CDR3 loop: CASSMDRRGYTF. The CDR3 bases are TGTGCCAGCAGTATGGACAGGCGGGGCTACACCTTC.

This clone has just a few counts. The chain carries TRBV9 and TRBJ1-1; D is perhaps TRBD1 (5 bases). Germline CDR1 SGDLS, CDR2 YYNGEE. V dropped 10 bases and J dropped 5 bases, with 18 bases sitting between them. The CDR3 loop spans 13 amino acids. The CDR3 is CASTGGVGTEAFF. The DNA of the CDR3 is TGTGCCTCCACCGGGGGGGTCGGTACTGAAGCTTTCTTT.

The chain carries TRBV13 and TRBJ2-7, with TRBD1 as a possible D gene (7 bases). The CDR3 extends over 15 amino acids. Germline V gene data show CDR1 as PRHDT and CDR2 as FYEKMQ (reference sequence). The germline V and J ends were trimmed by 5 bases and 10 bases, with 24 bases remaining between them. The CDR3 bases are TGTGCCAGCAGCCTCCCGACGACAGGGACTCCCAAACAGTACTTC. This gives the protein CASSLPTTGTPKQYF.

The chain combines TRBV3-1 (or the pseudogene TRBV3-2) with TRBJ1-3; D possibly corresponds to TRBD1 (6 bases). The CDR3 is 14 residues long. The V and J ends lost 2 bases and 4 bases respectively, with 9 bases between them. The germline V gene encodes CDR1 LGHDT and CDR2 YNNKEL (reference sequence). The CDR3 nucleotides are TGTGCCAGCAGCCAACAGGGGAACGGAAACACCATATATTTT. This translates into CASSQQGNGNTIYF.

The chain has TRBV7-2 and TRBJ2-3; D is perhaps TRBD2 (6 bases). The CDR3 contains 14 residues. The germline CDR1 and CDR2 sequences are SGHTA and FQGNSA. With 4 bases removed from V and 5 bases from J, the gap between germline ends came to 13 bases. This CDR3 reads CASSSPPGRDTQYF. The CDR3, as DNA: TGTGCCAGCAGCTCCCCCCCCGGGAGAGATACGCAGTATTTT. Together with reference TRBV7-2 and TRBJ2-3, the CDR3 gives the full variable domain: GAGVSQSPSNKVTEKGKDVELRCDPISGHTALYWYRQSLGQGLEFLIYFQGNSAPDKSGLPSDRFSAERTGGSVSTLTIQRTQQEDSAVYLCASSSPPGRDTQYFGPGTRLTVL.

The chain links TRBV7-9 to TRBJ1-4; TRBD1 agrees at 7 bases. Germline loops: CDR1 SEHNR, CDR2 FQNEAQ (reference sequence). The length of the CDR3 is 17 residues. V was pared by 2 bases and J by 4 bases, with 10 bases of the junction left unmatched. Written as DNA, the CDR3 is TGTGCCAGCAGCTTAATGGGAGACAGGGAAGGTAATGAAAAACTGTTTTTT. Translated, it gives CASSLMGDREGNEKLFF.

The chain links TRBV7-2 to TRBJ1-2, with 8 nucleotides matching TRBD1. V gave up 1 base and J gave up 7 bases; unmatched junction bases: 5. In germline, CDR1 is SGHTA, CDR2 FQGNSA. The CDR3 is 14 residues long. The CDR3 region has the DNA TGTGCCAGCAGCTTAGATCAGGGGGCGAGTGGCTACACCTTC. It is translated as CASSLDQGASGYTF.

This clone appeared once. J is TRBJ1-2 and V is TRBV13; possibly TRBD1 for D (5 bases). CDR3 size: 14 residues. Germline lookup yields CDR1 PRHDT and CDR2 FYEKMQ (reference sequence). V lost 4 bases and J lost 4, with 13 bases in between. CDR3 in DNA: TGTGCCAGCAGCTCCTCACAGGAGATCTATGGCTACACCTTC. Amino acid sequence: CASSSSQEIYGYTF. Variable domain in full (rest from reference TRBV13 and TRBJ1-2): AAGVIQSPRHLIKEKRETATLKCYPIPRHDTVYWYQQGPGQDPQFLISFYEKMQSDKGSIPDRFSAQQFSDYHSELNMSSLELGDSALYFCASSSSQEIYGYTFGSGTRLTVV.

This chain uses TRBV5-5 with TRBJ1-5; 7 nucleotides line up with TRBD1. Per the germline V gene, CDR1 is SGHKS and CDR2 is YYEKEE (reference sequence). This CDR3 is built from 15 residues. V was clipped by 5 bases and J by 5 bases; unmatched bases: 10. CDR3 amino acids: CASRRTQGLDQPQHF. The CDR3 nucleotides are TGTGCCAGCAGGCGCACACAGGGGTTAGATCAGCCCCAGCATTTT. Combining the CDR3 with reference TRBV5-5 and TRBJ1-5 gives the whole variable domain DAGVTQSPTHLIKTRGQQVTLRCSPISGHKSVSWYQQVLGQGPQFIFQYYEKEERGRGNFPDRFSARQFPNYSSELNVNALLLGDSALYLCASRRTQGLDQPQHFGDGTRLSIL.